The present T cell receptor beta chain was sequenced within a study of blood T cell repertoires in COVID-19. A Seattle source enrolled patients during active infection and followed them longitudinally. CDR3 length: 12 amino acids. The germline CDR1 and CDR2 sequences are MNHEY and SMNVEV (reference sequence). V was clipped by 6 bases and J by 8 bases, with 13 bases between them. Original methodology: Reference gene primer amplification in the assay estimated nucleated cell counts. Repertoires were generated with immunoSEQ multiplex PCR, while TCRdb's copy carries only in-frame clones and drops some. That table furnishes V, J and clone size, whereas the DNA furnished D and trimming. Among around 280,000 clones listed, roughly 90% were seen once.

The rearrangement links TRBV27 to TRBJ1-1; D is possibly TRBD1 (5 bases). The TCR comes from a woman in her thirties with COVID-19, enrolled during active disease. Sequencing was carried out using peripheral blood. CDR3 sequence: CASSLNGGEAFF. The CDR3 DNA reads TGTGCCAGCAGCCTCAACGGGGGAGAAGCTTTCTTT.